This TCR beta chain is from a study of response to subunit inactivated influenza vaccine. TCRdb re-called the RT-PCR reads through MiXCR, storing one row per CDR3 protein. The sample consists of hundreds of thousands of distinct CDR3 sequences, 13% to 15% of them appearing once. A few counts support this clonotype. Its antigen is undetermined. From germline, CDR1 is ENHRY and CDR2 SYGVKD. J gave up 6 bases and V 6 bases, and 15 bases lay outside the gene matches. This CDR3 is 17 amino acids long. Points from the study as a whole: After each seasonal influenza vaccination, few new T cells are recruited, the authors suggested.

The sequence was collected from a man aged 50-59 years who received an inactivated influenza vaccine. This specimen was PBMCs from blood, taken less than 15 days before vaccination. This chain joins TRBV10-3 and TRBJ2-7; TRBD2 agrees at 12 bases. CDR3 protein: CAIRSSRTSGKPGEQYF. The CDR3 DNA reads as TGTGCCATCAGATCTTCGAGGACTAGCGGGAAGCCTGGCGAGCAGTACTTC.